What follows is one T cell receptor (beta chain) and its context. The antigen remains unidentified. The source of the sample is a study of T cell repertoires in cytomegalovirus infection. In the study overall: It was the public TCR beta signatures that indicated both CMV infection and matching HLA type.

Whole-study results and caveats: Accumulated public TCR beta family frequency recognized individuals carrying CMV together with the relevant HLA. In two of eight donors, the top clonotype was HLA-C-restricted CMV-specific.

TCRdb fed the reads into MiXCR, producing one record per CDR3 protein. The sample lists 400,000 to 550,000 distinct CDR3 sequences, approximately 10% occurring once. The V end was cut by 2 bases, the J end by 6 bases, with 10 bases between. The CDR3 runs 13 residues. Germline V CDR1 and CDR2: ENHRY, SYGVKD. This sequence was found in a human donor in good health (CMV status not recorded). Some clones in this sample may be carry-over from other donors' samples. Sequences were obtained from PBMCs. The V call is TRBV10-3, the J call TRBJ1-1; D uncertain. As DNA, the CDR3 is TGTGCCATCAGTGAGCCCGGTGGCGCTGAAGCTTTCTTT. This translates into CAISEPGGAEAFF.